This TCR beta chain was sequenced in a study of blood T cell repertoires in COVID-19. Across the study: Both acute and convalescent COVID-19 samples were obtained from the United States, Italy and Spain.

Trimming took 3 bases from V and 2 from J, leaving 4 bases between them. This CDR3 is 12 amino acids long. The V gene's germline CDR1 is KGHSH and CDR2 LQKENI. In the source study's methods: Quantification of nucleated cells was approximated via reference gene primer amplification. TCRdb keeps only in-frame clones here, not all; method: immunoSEQ multiplex PCR. V, J and clone size derive from that table, while D and trimming were established from the DNA sequence. Seen here are roughly 100,000 clones, roughly nine tenths observed once, and the top ten hold around 5%. This TCR derives from a man aged 45 to 65 with acute or convalescent COVID-19. Sequencing was done on a sample of peripheral blood. The chain is built from TRBV18 and TRBJ2-5; D is unresolved. CDR3 in amino acids: CASSPMQETQYF. In nucleotides, the CDR3 is TGTGCCAGCTCACCCATGCAAGAGACCCAGTACTTC.